This T cell receptor beta chain was retrieved from a study of shared clonotypes between healthy human individuals (TCRdb year 2020). For the wider study: The cohort included three men and a couple of women between 18 and 49 years of age. Per donor, three plates each were used for CD4 naive and CD4 memory, two for CD8 naive, and one for CD8 memory. Blood TCR repertoires of five healthy adults were deeply sequenced to estimate repertoire size and the extent of clonotype sharing between individuals. Different laboratories and diverse techniques were used to prepare libraries and sequence TCR repertoires, to increase sequencing depth and limit assay-specific biases. Per donor, leukapheresis produced somewhere between about 0.94 and 9.5 billion PBMCs.

About this clone itself: Its cognate antigen has yet to be identified. Per-base qualities were not stored, and no clone one base away is much larger.

On the study overall, not on this receptor specifically: Rarefaction of sorted-subset datasets indicated incomplete sequencing despite the large sequencing depth. Approximately 4.8% of naive CD4, around 3.6% of naive CD8, 2.3% of memory CD4, and approximately 0.4% of memory CD8 clonotypes were shared across several donors. Because the study included only a small number of donors, the genetic and exposure-history diversity represented was limited. Clonotypes shared by all four sorted-subset donors showed higher generation probabilities than non-shared clonotypes. Sampling was limited to blood, and TCR repertoires in tissue likely differ from TCR repertoires in blood. Estimated clonotype richness was generally larger for naive than for memory subsets. Pairwise subsampling indicated that sequencing depth was expected to affect the degree of clonotype sharing among donors.

TCR CDR3 regions were amplified from genomic DNA by multiplex PCR using the deep immunoSEQ assay. Extracted genomic DNA from each cell subset was distributed evenly across all wells of several immunoSEQ 96-well plates, and each plate was treated as a replicate. For sorted subsets, around 0.2 ug of genomic DNA, equivalent to 25,000 to 35,000 T cell genomes, went into each replicate PCR. The purified libraries were quantified using a Qubit 3.0 fluorometer, sized with a Bioanalyzer 2100, and then quantified again using the KAPA Library Quantification kit. Each immunoSEQ 96-well plate was sequenced on its own single-read 150-cycle Illumina NextSeq 550 flow cell. Per the original workflow: Because only junctional sequences without quality scores were contained in the immunoSEQ output, filtering matching that applied to full-length reads could not be performed. To assign V/J genes and CDR3, sequences were annotated against IMGT germline references using PyIR, a Python wrapper for IgBLAST v1.9. Reads with weak V/J assignments (E-value above 1e-6), missing CDR3, stop codons, out-of-frame junctions, or ambiguous translated residues were removed. V3J clonotypes were defined as sequences sharing an identical inferred V gene, J gene, and CDR3 amino acid sequence. The percentage overlap between two repertoires was calculated by dividing the number of shared unique clonotypes by the size of the smaller repertoire. RTK rarefaction, the Chao1 estimator, and Recon v2.1 estimates of unobserved clonotypes were used to assess repertoire richness. Generation probabilities for all TCRbeta clonotypes obtained by the gDNA method from a handful of donors were computed using OLGA. Held by TCRdb, this immuneACCESS table contains in-frame sequences only and omits some clones. Under half of the omission traces to an unresolved V gene where checked; the cause of the rest is unknown. V and J calls and clone size are as listed in that table; D and trimming were resolved from the DNA. This sample gives approximately 2,300,000 clones in total; 85% to 95% of them show up just once. Jointly, the top ten make up 0.37% of the sample.

Donors were healthy HIV-negative adults with no recently reported acute infections or vaccinations. All donors were Caucasian adults living in Nashville, Tennessee, USA. Magnetic negative selection was used to enrich CD4+ T cells, after which naive cells were positively selected on CD45RA and the negative fraction became the memory subset. Blood was collected by leukapheresis, and PBMCs were isolated by Ficoll-Histopaque density gradient centrifugation and then cryopreserved in liquid nitrogen vapor phase. Analytical flow cytometry was used to check the purity and quantity of every magnetically sorted T cell population. Genomic DNA was isolated from every sorted fraction and measured by UV absorbance on a Nanodrop 2000c. The CDR3 goes from the cysteine to the phenylalanine over 14 residues. Only the CDR3 region is kept as DNA, spanning 42 bases read in frame from base 1. The germline V gene yields MGHRA for CDR1 and YSYEKL for CDR2. The V end gives up 7 bases and the J end 3 bases, leaving 4 bases in the junction not matched to a gene.

The chain links TRBV4-1 with TRBJ2-2; 8 junctional bases match TRBD2. The clonotype comes from a man aged 18 to 30 in good health. Some clones in this sample may be carry-over from other donors' samples. Sequenced: naive CD4+ T cells from PBMCs. The sample's cell subset or site label, decoded: CD45RA+ positively selected. The CDR3 protein is CASTRGGDTGELFF. The DNA reads as follows: TGCGCCAGCACCCGGGGGGGAGACACCGGGGAGCTGTTTTTT.